This entry lists 31 T cell receptor beta chains sequenced from one sample in a study of blood T cell repertoires in COVID-19. Assay: immunoSEQ multiplex PCR; the TCRdb copy retains only in-frame clones and omits some. This table has tens of thousands of clones, more than 60% appearing once. Sample: peripheral blood. Receptors were obtained from a woman in her seventies with acute or convalescent COVID-19.

This clone was picked up one time. J is TRBJ1-5 and V is TRBV18; maybe TRBD1 (5 bases). The germline gives CDR1 KGHSH, CDR2 LQKENI. Trimming shortened V by 3 bases and J by 7 bases, and 13 bases separated the two germline ends. The CDR3 runs 14 residues. CDR3 residues: CASSPAGHRQPQHF. As DNA, the CDR3 is TGTGCCAGCTCACCTGCGGGGCATAGACAGCCCCAGCATTTT. Using reference TRBV18 and TRBJ1-5 for the parts outside the CDR3, the full variable domain is NAGVMQNPRHLVRRRGQEARLRCSPMKGHSHVYWYRQLPEEGLKFMVYLQKENIIDESGMPKERFSAEFPKEGPSILRIQQVVRGDSAAYFCASSPAGHRQPQHFGDGTRLSIL.

The rearrangement links TRBV7-2 to TRBJ1-1, with D tentatively TRBD1 (6 bases). CDR1 is SGHTA, CDR2 FQGNSA, per germline. Trimming took off 5 bases at V and 1 base at J, with 14 bases between the two ends. The CDR3 totals 15 residues. The CDR3 coding sequence is TGTGCCAGCAGCCCTTGGGGGGGCCAGAACACTGAAGCTTTCTTT. It codes for CASSPWGGQNTEAFF.

The chain recombines TRBV30 with TRBJ1-5, with 8 bases aligning to TRBD1. From germline, CDR1 is GTSNPN and CDR2 SVGIG (reference sequence). The CDR3 consists of 15 residues. J was trimmed by 2 bases and V by 0 bases; bases with no gene match: 3. Here the CDR3 DNA reads TGTGCCTGGAGTGTACAGGACAGGGGCAATCAGCCCCAGCATTTT. Amino acid sequence: CAWSVQDRGNQPQHF. Drawing the rest from reference TRBV30 and TRBJ1-5, the complete variable domain is SQTIHQWPATLVQPVGSPLSLECTVEGTSNPNLYWYRQAAGRGLQLLFYSVGIGQISSEVPQNLSASRPQDRQFILSSKKLLLSDSGFYLCAWSVQDRGNQPQHFGDGTRLSIL.

With regard to this clone: Other DNA sequences in this specimen translate into the identical CDR3. This sequence joins TRBV10-2 and TRBJ2-7; 9 bases are a match to TRBD1. J was trimmed by 13 bases and V by 2 bases; bases with no gene match: 12. This CDR3 comprises 14 residues. CDR1 and CDR2 (germline): WSHSY, SAAADI. For the CDR3, the DNA is TGCGCCAGCAGTGAGCCCGGGACAGGGAGAGAACAATACGTC. The encoded protein is CASSEPGTGREQYV.

The gene calls are TRBV9 and TRBJ1-2; perhaps TRBD1 as D (5 bases). The germline gives CDR1 SGDLS, CDR2 YYNGEE. V was cut by 4 bases and J by 5 bases, with 18 bases left in between. This CDR3 has 15 amino acids. DNA of the CDR3: TGTGCCAGCAGCTCGCAGGGAATCCCATCTTATGGCTACACCTTC. Translation gives CASSSQGIPSYGYTF.

The chain combines TRBV2 with TRBJ2-7; D unclear. CDR1 and CDR2 (germline): SNHLY, FYNNEI. With 9 bases removed from V and 3 bases from J, the gap between germline ends came to 12 bases. CDR3 length: 12 residues. The CDR3 DNA is TGTGCCAGTGACTCCATCGACTACGAGCAGTACTTC. Protein sequence: CASDSIDYEQYF.

This clone was seen once. The chain has TRBV5-4 and TRBJ1-2; a possible D gene is TRBD1 (6 bases). CDR3 length: 15 amino acids. Germline-derived CDR1 and CDR2 are SGHNT and YYREEE (reference sequence). The ends were cut back, 0 bases at V and 8 bases at J, with 17 bases in the middle. The CDR3 loop reads CASSLVGSVGGGYTF. CDR3 nucleotides: TGTGCCAGCAGCTTGGTGGGATCAGTTGGGGGCGGCTACACCTTC.

This clone was seen once. The chain has TRBV24-1 and TRBJ2-5; TRBD1 aligns across 10 bases. Per the germline V gene, CDR1 is KGHDR and CDR2 is SFDVKD. With 4 bases clipped from V and 4 bases from J, the junction kept 5 bases outside the gene matches. CDR3 length: 15 amino acids. The CDR3 reads CATSDHGQGGETQYF. The CDR3 region has the DNA TGTGCCACCAGTGACCACGGACAGGGGGGAGAGACCCAGTACTTC.

The CDR3 is CASSPGGDTQYF. DNA of the CDR3: TGTGCCAGCAGTCCCGGCGGTGATACGCAGTATTTT. This chain links TRBV27 with TRBJ2-3; D is uncertain. The CDR3 is made up of 12 amino acids. Germline CDR1 and CDR2: MNHEY and SMNVEV (reference sequence). Deletions cut 5 bases from V and 6 bases from J, with 9 bases between.

This sequence joins TRBV6-5 and TRBJ1-3, with D possibly TRBD1 on 6 matching bases. Germline lookup yields CDR1 MNHEY and CDR2 SVGAGI. V gave up 6 bases and J gave up 4 bases, with 16 bases separating them. The CDR3 contains 15 residues. In DNA, the CDR3 is TGTGCCAGCAGCATCCAGGGGAGTCGGGGAAACACCATATATTTT. Protein sequence: CASSIQGSRGNTIYF.

V usage is TRBV5-4 and J usage is TRBJ1-1; D call uncertain. Looked up from germline, CDR1 is SGHNT and CDR2 is YYREEE (reference sequence). The CDR3 totals 15 residues. Deletions cut 0 bases from V and 1 base from J, with 10 bases between. The CDR3 nucleotides are TGTGCCAGCAGCTTGGTTACACGGGGGAACACTGAAGCTTTCTTT. It is translated as CASSLVTRGNTEAFF.

A few counts support this clone. V gene TRBV19 combines with J gene TRBJ1-5, with D possibly matching TRBD1 (5 bases). This CDR3 is built from 16 residues. Trimming shortened V by 9 bases and J by 0 bases, and 18 bases separated the two germline ends. Germline V gene sequence: CDR1 LNHDA, CDR2 SQIVND (reference sequence). CDR3 bases: TGTGCCAGCAAGTATGGGGGGTCTCATAGCAATCAGCCCCAGCATTTT. Its protein is CASKYGGSHSNQPQHF.

This clone was observed a single time. The gene calls are TRBV5-1 and TRBJ1-1, with D perhaps matching TRBD1 (6 bases). Germline V gives CDR1 SGHRS, CDR2 YFSETQ. V lost 3 bases, J lost 5 bases, and 17 bases lay in between. The CDR3 has 15 residues. The CDR3 here is CASSSGAFQGTEAFF. CDR3 bases: TGCGCCAGCAGCTCGGGCGCGTTTCAGGGGACTGAAGCTTTCTTT.

The chain employs TRBV5-6 and TRBJ1-2; the match to TRBD1 covers 7 bases. The CDR3 totals 15 residues. Losses at the gene ends were 5 bases for V and 8 bases for J; bases not matched to a gene: 15. CDR1 and CDR2 from the germline V gene are SGHDT and YYEEEE. The CDR3 is CASSQIDRDQGGYTF. In nucleotides, the CDR3 is TGTGCCAGCAGTCAAATCGACAGGGATCAAGGAGGCTACACCTTC.

This clone appeared a few times. The CDR3 protein is CASSTGTNEQYF. CDR3 bases: TGTGCCAGCAGCACCGGGACTAACGAGCAGTACTTC. The chain recombines TRBV4-2 with TRBJ2-7; 7 nucleotides agree with TRBD2. CDR1 and CDR2 from the germline V gene are LGHNA and YNFKEQ. This CDR3 is 12 amino acids long. J was trimmed by 5 bases and V by 5 bases; bases with no gene match: 3.

J is TRBJ1-4 and V is TRBV3-1 (or the pseudogene TRBV3-2); D gene unclear. There are 13 residues in the CDR3. Germline-derived CDR1 and CDR2 are LGHDT and YNNKEL (reference sequence). Between the trimmed V and J ends, which lost 4 bases and 0 bases, there was a span of 3 bases. The CDR3, as DNA: TGTGCCAGCAGCCTCACAACTAATGAAAAACTGTTTTTT. This gives the protein CASSLTTNEKLFF.

This clone has more than one count but fewer than ten. V gene TRBV7-3 combines with J gene TRBJ1-1; possible D gene TRBD1, 6 bases. The CDR3 is 15 residues long. Germline-derived CDR1 and CDR2 are SGHTA and FQGTGA. Trimming removed 5 bases at V and 2 bases at J, with 15 bases between. The CDR3 DNA reads as TGTGCCAGCAGCCCAACGGGGACATCCAACACTGAAGCTTTCTTT. This gives the protein CASSPTGTSNTEAFF.

This chain uses TRBV3-1 (or the pseudogene TRBV3-2) with TRBJ1-5; D is possibly TRBD1 (5 bases). Looked up from germline, CDR1 is LGHDT and CDR2 is YNNKEL (reference sequence). V shed 1 base and J shed 3 bases, with 7 bases lying between them. CDR3 length equals 14 residues. The CDR3 region is CASSQATDNQPQHF. The CDR3 bases are TGTGCCAGCAGCCAAGCGACAGACAATCAGCCCCAGCATTTT.

V gene TRBV15 combines with J gene TRBJ2-4; D unresolved. This CDR3 is 15 amino acids long. V was shortened by 5 bases and J by 1 base, with 12 bases between the two germline ends. The germline V gene encodes CDR1 LNHNV and CDR2 YYDKDF (reference sequence). CDR3 coding DNA: TGTGCCACCAGCCACCCAGGAATGGCCAAAAACATTCAGTACTTC. Translated, it gives CATSHPGMAKNIQYF. The variable domain in full, with the rest retrieved from reference TRBV15 and TRBJ2-4, is DAMVIQNPRYQVTQFGKPVTLSCSQTLNHNVMYWYQQKSSQAPKLLFHYYDKDFNNEADTPDNFQSRRPNTSFCFLDIRSPGLGDTAMYLCATSHPGMAKNIQYFGAGTRLSVL.

The table lists this clone with a count of one. The V and J genes are TRBV10-3 and TRBJ2-2; the match to TRBD1 covers 7 bases. The CDR3 has 14 residues. V dropped 2 bases and J dropped 7; count of bases not matched to a gene: 4. Germline V gene data show CDR1 as ENHRY and CDR2 as SYGVKD. The CDR3 spells CAISETGAIGELFF. Here the CDR3 DNA reads TGTGCCATCAGTGAGACAGGGGCCATCGGGGAGCTGTTTTTT.

The chain has TRBV6-4 and TRBJ1-2; D uncertain. The CDR3 runs 13 residues. The V gene lost 2 bases and the J gene lost 5 bases, with 9 bases spanning the gap. Germline CDR1 and CDR2: MRHNA and SNTAGT. CDR3 region: CASSDSGLYGYTF. DNA of the CDR3: TGTGCCAGCAGTGACAGTGGGCTTTATGGCTACACCTTC.

The genes are TRBV7-2 and TRBJ1-6; maybe TRBD1 (5 bases). The CDR3 runs to 17 residues. Trimming shortened V by 3 bases and J by 13 bases, and 25 bases separated the two germline ends. The germline V gene has CDR1 SGHTA and CDR2 FQGNSA. The chain's CDR3 is CASSLTQGQASLSPLHF. The CDR3 nucleotides are TGTGCCAGCAGCTTGACGCAGGGTCAGGCGAGTTTATCGCCCCTCCACTTT. The full variable domain, with the rest looked up from reference TRBV7-2 and TRBJ1-6, is GAGVSQSPSNKVTEKGKDVELRCDPISGHTALYWYRQSLGQGLEFLIYFQGNSAPDKSGLPSDRFSAERTGGSVSTLTIQRTQQEDSAVYLCASSLTQGQASLSPLHFGNGTRLTVT.

This chain uses TRBV5-6 with TRBJ2-6; D unresolved. Germline V lookup: CDR1 SGHDT, CDR2 YYEEEE. The CDR3 sequence is 15 residues long. Trimming cost V 1 base and J 1 base, with 6 bases left between them. The CDR3 loop reads CASSLRVSGANVLTF. The DNA of the CDR3 is TGTGCCAGCAGCTTGCGAGTTTCTGGGGCCAACGTCCTGACTTTC.

The rearrangement uses TRBV9 and TRBJ2-2; TRBD1 is a possible D gene (6 bases). Germline CDR1 is SGDLS and CDR2 is YYNGEE. Trimming removed 4 bases at V and 0 bases at J, with 10 bases between. This CDR3 has 15 amino acids. The CDR3 nucleotides read TGTGCCAGCAGCCAGACAGGAGCGAACACCGGGGAGCTGTTTTTT. It specifies CASSQTGANTGELFF.

This clone has a handful of counts. This chain joins TRBV28 and TRBJ2-7; possible D gene TRBD1, 6 bases. V lost 6 bases and J lost 0, with 18 bases in between. From germline, CDR1 is MDHEN and CDR2 SYDVKM. This CDR3 is 16 amino acids long. CDR3 DNA: TGTGCCAGCAGCCCTGGGGTGGGGGCAAGCTCCTACGAGCAGTACGTC. Translated: CASSPGVGASSYEQYV.

V and J are TRBV5-6 and TRBJ1-3; no clear D gene. V was trimmed by 4 bases and J by 0 bases, leaving 11 bases between them. Germline CDR1 is SGHDT and CDR2 is YYEEEE. This CDR3 has 15 amino acids. CDR3 residues: CASSQQRPSGNTIYF. The CDR3 DNA is TGTGCCAGCAGCCAGCAGCGACCCTCTGGAAACACCATATATTTT.

The chain combines TRBV18 with TRBJ2-7, with D maybe TRBD1 (6 bases). V was pared by 1 base and J by 0 bases, with 22 bases between. Germline-derived CDR1 and CDR2 are KGHSH and LQKENI. The CDR3 has 19 amino acids. CDR3 loop: CASSPLSTGLGGHSYEQYF. CDR3 DNA: TGTGCCAGCTCACCACTCTCGACAGGTCTAGGGGGACACTCCTACGAGCAGTACTTC. The whole variable domain, remainder taken from reference TRBV18 and TRBJ2-7, is NAGVMQNPRHLVRRRGQEARLRCSPMKGHSHVYWYRQLPEEGLKFMVYLQKENIIDESGMPKERFSAEFPKEGPSILRIQQVVRGDSAAYFCASSPLSTGLGGHSYEQYFGPGTRLTVT.

This clone has a handful of counts. The chain recombines TRBV5-4 with TRBJ2-5; 8 bases are a match to TRBD1. Germline CDR1 and CDR2: SGHNT and YYREEE (reference sequence). The CDR3 is 15 residues long. The V and J ends lost 4 bases and 0 bases, in that order; junction bases with no gene match: 5. The CDR3 DNA is TGTGCCAGCAGCGGCCCGGACAGGGACCAAGAGACCCAGTACTTC. Translation: CASSGPDRDQETQYF.

The chain employs TRBV12-5 and TRBJ2-1, with D possibly TRBD2 on 6 matching bases. Trimming pared 4 bases from V and 10 bases from J, leaving 17 bases between. In germline, CDR1 is LGHNT, CDR2 FRNRAP. The CDR3 spans 14 residues. The CDR3 region has the DNA TGTGCTAGTGGTTCGCTCGGGGGACTCACGGAGCAGTTCTTC. It specifies CASGSLGGLTEQFF.

The chain couples TRBV7-9 to TRBJ1-2, with D possibly being TRBD1 (6 bases). CDR1 is SEHNR, CDR2 FQNEAQ, per germline (reference sequence). CDR3 length: 13 residues. V lost 5 bases and J lost 14, with 21 bases in between. The DNA for the CDR3 is TGTGCCAGCAGCCCGGGGGGGCCGTCGCGAGGTACCTTC. It specifies CASSPGGPSRGTF.

The chain is built from TRBV6-5 and TRBJ2-5; the D gene is possibly TRBD2 (6 bases). V lost 7 bases, J lost 4 bases, and 16 bases lay in between. The CDR3 spans 14 residues. Germline CDR1 MNHEY, CDR2 SVGAGI. DNA of the CDR3: TGTGCCAGCAAAGAGGGACTTTCCTCAGAGACCCAGTACTTC. Translated, it gives CASKEGLSSETQYF.